Listed below are T cell receptor beta chains from one sample, sequenced in a study of blood T cell repertoires in COVID-19. TCRdb's copy holds only in-frame clones and misses some; the assay was immunoSEQ multiplex PCR. The sample consists of fewer than 350,000 clones, roughly 89% of them appearing once. Sequenced sample: PBMCs or T cells enriched from blood (not recorded which). All receptors derive from a man in his fifties or sixties who had recovered from COVID-19. The CDR3 runs from the conserved cysteine through the conserved F or W. A D gene is named only where the DNA matches it firmly. Size values are once, few and many counts, or a class for expanded clones, and some rows have none.

few,TRBJ2-7,TRBV7-9,NA,TGTGCCAGCAGCTTCAGGGGCTCCTACGAGCAGTACTTC,CASSFRGSYEQYF
NA,TRBJ2-7,TRBV6-5,NA,TGTGCCAGCTTAGCGAGTAGCTACGAGCAGTACTTC,CASLASSYEQYF
few,TRBJ2-2,TRBV5-1,NA,TGCGCCAGCAGCTCCATAGACACCGGGGAGCTGTTTTTT,CASSSIDTGELFF
few,TRBJ2-7,TRBV4-2,NA,TGTGCCAGCAGCCAAGGGACTTTTACCTACGAGCAGTACTTC,CASSQGTFTYEQYF
NA,TRBJ1-5,TRBV5-6,NA,TGTGCCAGCAGCTCTAAGGGACATACTAATCAGCCCCAGCATTTT,CASSSKGHTNQPQHF
NA,TRBJ1-3,TRBV7-9,NA,TGTGCCAGCAGCTTAGCGTCCCTAGGAAACACCATATATTTT,CASSLASLGNTIYF
NA,TRBJ2-1,TRBV5-5,TRBD2,TGTGCCAGCAGCTTAGGAGCGGGAACTTACAATGAGCAGTTCTTC,CASSLGAGTYNEQFF
NA,TRBJ1-4,TRBV4-2,NA,TGTGCCAGCAGCCAAGTCAGGGCAAGTAGTGAAAAACTGTTTTTT,CASSQVRASSEKLFF
NA,TRBJ2-5,TRBV27,NA,TGTGCCAGCAGTTCCCGAGAGACCCAGTACTTC,CASSSRETQYF
once,TRBJ1-6,TRBV7-2,NA,TGTGCCAGCAGCCCCCAGACAGTGAATTCACCCCTCCACTTT,CASSPQTVNSPLHF
NA,TRBJ1-4,TRBV2,NA,TGTGCCAGCAATTTCAGAGGGGGAAATGAAAAACTGTTTTTT,CASNFRGGNEKLFF
NA,TRBJ2-5,TRBV27,TRBD2,TGTGCCAGCAGTGCCCGGACTAGCGGGAGAGGTGAGACCCAGTACTTC,CASSARTSGRGETQYF
NA,TRBJ1-1,TRBV10-1,NA,TGCGCCAGCAGTGAGGGGCAGGGCTATGAAGCTTTCTTT,CASSEGQGYEAFF
NA,TRBJ2-1,TRBV27,TRBD1,TGTGCCAGCAGTGTCACCCAGTCTACAGGGGGCTACTACAATGAGCAGTTCTTC,CASSVTQSTGGYYNEQFF
NA,TRBJ1-2,TRBV2,TRBD1,TGTGCCAGCTCCCGGACAGGGCCACTTAACTATGGCTACACCTTC,CASSRTGPLNYGYTF
NA,TRBJ2-7,TRBV18,NA,TGTGCCAGCTCACAAGGAACCGGGATCCTAACCCTCGAGCAGTACTTC,CASSQGTGILTLEQYF
once,TRBJ2-5,TRBV10-3,NA,TGTGCCATCAGTGACAGGGTTGGGGAGACCCAGTACTTC,CAISDRVGETQYF
NA,TRBJ2-7,TRBV10-3,TRBD1,TGTGCCATCAGTGGCGCCGGGACAGGGGGCCACGAGCAGTACTTC,CAISGAGTGGHEQYF